Detailed here is one T cell receptor beta chain. All TCR cDNA molecules were individually tagged with a unique molecular identifier. TCRdb used MiXCR to reprocess the 5' RACE reads, holding one entry per CDR3 protein. The sample contains about 60,000 distinct CDR3 sequences, roughly 7.9% of which appear only once. The sample belongs to a study of spatial heterogeneity in lung cancer. Time point reported: sample taken at primary tumor resection. Material for sequencing was whole RNA from tumor, nontumor lung or frozen PBMC, left unsorted. Patients with untreated early-stage non-small cell lung cancer, numbering approximately 79, were the donors. Trimming removed 6 bases from V and 4 bases from J, with 12 bases in between. The CDR3 consists of 13 residues. Germline V CDR1 and CDR2: MNHEY, SMNVEV (reference sequence).

The sample in question was PBMCs, obtained at surgery. The genes are TRBV27 and TRBJ1-2; TRBD1 is a possible D gene (6 bases). The sequence came from a female donor with early-stage non-small cell lung cancer. As DNA, the CDR3 is TGTGCCAGCAGGGGGGCTGGGGGCTATGGCTACACCTTC. This gives the protein CASRGAGGYGYTF.